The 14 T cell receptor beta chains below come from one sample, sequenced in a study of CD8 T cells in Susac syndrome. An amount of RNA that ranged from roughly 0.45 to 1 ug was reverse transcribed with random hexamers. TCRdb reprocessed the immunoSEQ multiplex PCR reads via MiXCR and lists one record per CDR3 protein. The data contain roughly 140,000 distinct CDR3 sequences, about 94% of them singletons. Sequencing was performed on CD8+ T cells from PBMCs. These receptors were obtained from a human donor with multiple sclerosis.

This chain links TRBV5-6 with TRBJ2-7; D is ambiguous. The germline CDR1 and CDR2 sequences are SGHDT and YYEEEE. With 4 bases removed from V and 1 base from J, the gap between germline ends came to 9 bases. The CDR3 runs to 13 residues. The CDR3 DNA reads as TGTGCCAGCAGCAACGACGGGTCCTACGAGCAGTACTTC. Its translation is CASSNDGSYEQYF.

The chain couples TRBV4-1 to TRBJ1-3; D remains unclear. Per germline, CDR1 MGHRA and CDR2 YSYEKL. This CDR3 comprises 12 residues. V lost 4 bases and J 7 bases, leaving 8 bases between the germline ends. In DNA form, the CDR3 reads TGCGCCAGCAGCCCCCGGCGGAACACCATATATTTT. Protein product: CASSPRRNTIYF.

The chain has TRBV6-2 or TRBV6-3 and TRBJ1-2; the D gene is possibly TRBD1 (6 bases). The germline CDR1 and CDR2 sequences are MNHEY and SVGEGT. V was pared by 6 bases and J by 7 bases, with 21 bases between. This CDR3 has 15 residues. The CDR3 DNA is TGTGCCAGCAGAAACTCCCTCTGGGGGGCGGCTGGCTACACCTTC. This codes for CASRNSLWGAAGYTF.

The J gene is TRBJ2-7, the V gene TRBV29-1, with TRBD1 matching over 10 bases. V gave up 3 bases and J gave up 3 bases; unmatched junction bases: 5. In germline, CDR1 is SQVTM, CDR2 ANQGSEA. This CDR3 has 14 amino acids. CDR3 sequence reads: CSVDYGQGGYEQYF. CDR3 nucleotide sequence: TGCAGCGTTGACTATGGACAGGGGGGCTACGAGCAGTACTTC.

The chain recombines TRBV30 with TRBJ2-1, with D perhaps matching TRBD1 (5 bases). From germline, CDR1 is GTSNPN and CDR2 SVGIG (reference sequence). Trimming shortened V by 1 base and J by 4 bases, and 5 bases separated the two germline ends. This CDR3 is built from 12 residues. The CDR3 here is CAWSDRYNEQFF. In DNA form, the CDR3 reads TGTGCCTGGAGTGACAGGTACAATGAGCAGTTCTTC.

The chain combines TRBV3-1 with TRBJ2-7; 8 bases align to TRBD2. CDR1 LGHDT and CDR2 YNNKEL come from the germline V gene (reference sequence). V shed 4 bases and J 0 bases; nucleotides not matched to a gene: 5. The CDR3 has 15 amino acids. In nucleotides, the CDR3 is TGTGCCAGCAGCCGAGAGCGGGGGATCTCCTACGAGCAGTACTTC. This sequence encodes CASSRERGISYEQYF.

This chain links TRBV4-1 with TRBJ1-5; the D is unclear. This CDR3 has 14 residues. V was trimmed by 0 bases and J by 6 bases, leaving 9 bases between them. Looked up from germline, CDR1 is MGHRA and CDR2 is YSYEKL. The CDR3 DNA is TGCGCCAGCAGCCAAGAAAGTCAGGCTCAGCCCCAGCATTTT. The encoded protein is CASSQESQAQPQHF.

Here the CDR3 reads CASSLLAGGREQYF. The CDR3 DNA follows: TGTGCCAGCAGCTTATTAGCAGGGGGCCGCGAGCAGTACTTC. The chain has TRBV7-3 and TRBJ2-7, with 8 bases identical to TRBD1. The junction had 6 bases not matched to a gene; V was cut back by 2 bases and J by 6 bases. CDR3 length equals 14 residues. Germline-derived CDR1 and CDR2 are SGHTA and FQGTGA.

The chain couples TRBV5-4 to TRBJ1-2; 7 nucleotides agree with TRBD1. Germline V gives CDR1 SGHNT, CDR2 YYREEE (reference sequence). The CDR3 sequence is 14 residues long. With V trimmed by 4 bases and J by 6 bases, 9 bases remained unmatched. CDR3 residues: CASSPEGGSHGYTF. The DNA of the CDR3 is TGTGCCAGCAGCCCGGAAGGGGGCTCCCATGGCTACACCTTC.

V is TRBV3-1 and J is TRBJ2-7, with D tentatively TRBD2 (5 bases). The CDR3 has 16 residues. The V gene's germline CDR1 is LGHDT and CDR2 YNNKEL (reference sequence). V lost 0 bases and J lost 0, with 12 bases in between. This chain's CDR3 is CASSQEWTSSSYEQYF. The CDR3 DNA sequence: TGTGCCAGCAGCCAAGAGTGGACTTCAAGCTCCTACGAGCAGTACTTC.

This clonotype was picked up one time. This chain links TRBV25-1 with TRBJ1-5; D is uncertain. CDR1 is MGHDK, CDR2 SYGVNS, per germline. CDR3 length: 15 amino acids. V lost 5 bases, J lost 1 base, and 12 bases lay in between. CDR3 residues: CASSPSVRSNQPQHF. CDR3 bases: TGTGCCAGCAGTCCATCGGTAAGGAGCAATCAGCCCCAGCATTTT.

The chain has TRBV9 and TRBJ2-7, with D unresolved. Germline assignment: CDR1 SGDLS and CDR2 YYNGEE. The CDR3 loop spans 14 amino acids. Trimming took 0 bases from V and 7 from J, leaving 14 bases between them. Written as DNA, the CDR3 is TGTGCCAGCAGCGTAGGGTCGGACCTACGAGAGCAGTACTTC. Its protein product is CASSVGSDLREQYF.

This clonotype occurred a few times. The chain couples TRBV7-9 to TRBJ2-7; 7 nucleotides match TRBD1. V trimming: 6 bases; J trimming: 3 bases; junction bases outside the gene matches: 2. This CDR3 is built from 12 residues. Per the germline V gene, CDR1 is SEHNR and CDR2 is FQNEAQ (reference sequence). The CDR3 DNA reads TGTGCCAGCAGTCGACAGGGCTACGAGCAGTACTTC. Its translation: CASSRQGYEQYF.

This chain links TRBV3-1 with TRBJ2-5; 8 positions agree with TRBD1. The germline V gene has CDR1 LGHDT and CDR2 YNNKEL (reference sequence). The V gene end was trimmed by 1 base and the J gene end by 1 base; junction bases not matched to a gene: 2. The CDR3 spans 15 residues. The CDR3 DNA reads TGTGCCAGCAGCCAAGGACAGGGGTTCCAAGAGACCCAGTACTTC. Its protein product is CASSQGQGFQETQYF.